Sequencing of this TCR beta chain was carried out in a study of T cells after yellow fever vaccination. The study's findings and limits: Compared with primary, the secondary response was weaker and peaked at day 5, not 15. FACS-sorted repertoires could harbor abundant contaminating bulk-population clonotypes.

One entry per CDR3 protein, called by TCRdb with MiXCR from the 5' RACE reads. The table has more than 90,000 distinct CDR3 sequences, roughly 8.9% seen once; the top ten hold around 25%. V was clipped by 4 bases and J by 5 bases, with 13 bases between them. Looked up from germline, CDR1 is SGHDT and CDR2 is YYEEEE. This CDR3 contains 14 residues. Many counts were recorded for this clonotype. The antigen remains unidentified. The V and J genes are TRBV5-6 and TRBJ2-1; D gene uncertain. The source is a man younger than 40 who received the YFV17D yellow fever vaccine. This sample comprised CD8+ T cells sorted from PBMCs, obtained 45 days after the yellow fever booster vaccination. DNA for the CDR3: TGTGCCAGCAGCCGACGGTGGCTTGACAATGAGCAGTTCTTC. Amino acids: CASSRRWLDNEQFF.